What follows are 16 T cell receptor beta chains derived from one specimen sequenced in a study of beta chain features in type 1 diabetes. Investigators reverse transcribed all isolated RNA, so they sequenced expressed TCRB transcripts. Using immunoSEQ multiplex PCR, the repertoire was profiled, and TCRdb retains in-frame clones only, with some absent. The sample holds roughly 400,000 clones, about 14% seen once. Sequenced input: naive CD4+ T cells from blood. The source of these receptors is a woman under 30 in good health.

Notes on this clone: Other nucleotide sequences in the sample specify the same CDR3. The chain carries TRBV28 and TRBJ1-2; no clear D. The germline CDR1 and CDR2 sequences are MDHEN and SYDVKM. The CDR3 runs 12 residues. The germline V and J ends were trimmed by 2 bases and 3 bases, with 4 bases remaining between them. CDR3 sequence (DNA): TGTGCCAGCAGTTTACGGTACTATGGCTACACCTTC. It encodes CASSLRYYGYTF.

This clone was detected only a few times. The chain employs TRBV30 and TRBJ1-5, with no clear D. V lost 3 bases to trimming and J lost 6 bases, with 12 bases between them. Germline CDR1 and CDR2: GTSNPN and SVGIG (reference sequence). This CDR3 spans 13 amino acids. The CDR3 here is CAWRTNAGQPQHF. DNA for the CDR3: TGTGCCTGGAGAACGAATGCGGGTCAGCCCCAGCATTTT.

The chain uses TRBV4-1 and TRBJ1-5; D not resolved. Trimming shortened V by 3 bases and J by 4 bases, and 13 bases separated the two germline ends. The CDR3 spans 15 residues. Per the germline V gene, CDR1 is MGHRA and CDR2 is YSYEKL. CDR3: CASSQTVARNQPQHF. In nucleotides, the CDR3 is TGCGCCAGCAGCCAGACGGTAGCGAGGAATCAGCCCCAGCATTTT.

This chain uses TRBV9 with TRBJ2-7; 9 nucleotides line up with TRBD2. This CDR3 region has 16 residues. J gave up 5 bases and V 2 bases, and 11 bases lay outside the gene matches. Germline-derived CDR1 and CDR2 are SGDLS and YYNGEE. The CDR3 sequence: CASSVSPGLAIHEQYF. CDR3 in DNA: TGTGCCAGCAGCGTGAGCCCGGGACTAGCTATCCACGAGCAGTACTTC.

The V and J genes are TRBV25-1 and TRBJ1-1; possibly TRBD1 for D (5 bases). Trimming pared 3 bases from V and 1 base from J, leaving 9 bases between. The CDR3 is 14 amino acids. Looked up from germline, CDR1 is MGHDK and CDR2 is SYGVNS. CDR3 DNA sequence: TGTGCCAGCAGTGACCCCGGGGGGAACACTGAAGCTTTCTTT. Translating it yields CASSDPGGNTEAFF.

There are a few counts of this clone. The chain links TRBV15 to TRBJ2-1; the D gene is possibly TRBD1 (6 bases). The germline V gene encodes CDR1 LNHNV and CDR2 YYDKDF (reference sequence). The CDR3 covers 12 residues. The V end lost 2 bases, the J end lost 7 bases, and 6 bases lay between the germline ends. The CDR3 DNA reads TGTGCCACCAGCAGACAGGGGAATGAGCAGTTCTTC. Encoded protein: CATSRQGNEQFF. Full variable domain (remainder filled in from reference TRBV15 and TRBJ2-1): DAMVIQNPRYQVTQFGKPVTLSCSQTLNHNVMYWYQQKSSQAPKLLFHYYDKDFNNEADTPDNFQSRRPNTSFCFLDIRSPGLGDTAMYLCATSRQGNEQFFGPGTRLTVL.

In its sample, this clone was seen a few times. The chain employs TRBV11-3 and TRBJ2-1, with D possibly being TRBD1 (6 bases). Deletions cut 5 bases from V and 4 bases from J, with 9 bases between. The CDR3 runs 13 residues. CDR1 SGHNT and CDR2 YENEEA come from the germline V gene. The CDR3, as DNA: TGTGCCAGCAGCGGACAGAATTACAATGAGCAGTTCTTC. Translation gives CASSGQNYNEQFF. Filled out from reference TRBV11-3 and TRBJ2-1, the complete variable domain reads EAGVVQSPRYKIIEKKQPVAFWCNPISGHNTLYWYLQNLGQGPELLIRYENEEAVDDSQLPKDRFSAERLKGVDSTLKIQPAELGDSAVYLCASSGQNYNEQFFGPGTRLTVL.

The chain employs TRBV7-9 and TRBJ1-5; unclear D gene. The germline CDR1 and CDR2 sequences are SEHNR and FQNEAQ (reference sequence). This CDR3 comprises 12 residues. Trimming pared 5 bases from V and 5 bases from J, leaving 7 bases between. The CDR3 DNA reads TGTGCCAGCAGCATCTCGGATCAGCCCCAGCATTTT. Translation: CASSISDQPQHF.

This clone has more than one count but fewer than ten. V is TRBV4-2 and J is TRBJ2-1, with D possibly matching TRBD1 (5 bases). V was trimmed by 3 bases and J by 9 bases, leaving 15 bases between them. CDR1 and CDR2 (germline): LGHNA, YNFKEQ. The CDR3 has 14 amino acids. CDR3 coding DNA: TGTGCCAGCAGCCACTCCGACAGATCGAGTGAGCAGTTCTTC. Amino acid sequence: CASSHSDRSSEQFF.

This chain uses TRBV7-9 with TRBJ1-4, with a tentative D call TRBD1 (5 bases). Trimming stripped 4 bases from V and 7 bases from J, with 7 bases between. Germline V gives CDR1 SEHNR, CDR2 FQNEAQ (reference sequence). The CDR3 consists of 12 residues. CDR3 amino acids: CASSSQGEKLFF. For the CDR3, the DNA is TGTGCCAGCAGCTCCCAGGGTGAAAAACTGTTTTTT.

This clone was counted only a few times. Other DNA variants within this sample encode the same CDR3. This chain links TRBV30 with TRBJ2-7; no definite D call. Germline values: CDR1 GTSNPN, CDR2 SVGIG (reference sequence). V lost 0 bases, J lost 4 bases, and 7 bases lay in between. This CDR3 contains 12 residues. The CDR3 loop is CAWSVIPYEQYF. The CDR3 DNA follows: TGTGCCTGGAGTGTAATCCCATACGAGCAGTACTTC.

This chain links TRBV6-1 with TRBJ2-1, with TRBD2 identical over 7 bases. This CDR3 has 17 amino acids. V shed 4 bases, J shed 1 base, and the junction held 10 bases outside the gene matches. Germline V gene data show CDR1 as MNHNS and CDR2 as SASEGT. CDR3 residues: CASSGSLAGDSYNEQFF. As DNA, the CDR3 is TGTGCCAGCAGTGGCTCCTTAGCGGGCGATTCCTACAATGAGCAGTTCTTC.

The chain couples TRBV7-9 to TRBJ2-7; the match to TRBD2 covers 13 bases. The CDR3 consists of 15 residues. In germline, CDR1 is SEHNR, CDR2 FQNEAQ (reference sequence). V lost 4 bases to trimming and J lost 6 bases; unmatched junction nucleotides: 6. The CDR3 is CASSSGLAGALEQYF. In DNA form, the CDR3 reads TGTGCCAGCAGCTCCGGACTAGCGGGAGCCCTCGAGCAGTACTTC.

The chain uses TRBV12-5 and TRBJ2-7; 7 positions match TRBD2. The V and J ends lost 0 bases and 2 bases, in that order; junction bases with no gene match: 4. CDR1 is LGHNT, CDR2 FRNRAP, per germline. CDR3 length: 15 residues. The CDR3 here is CASGLVHGGAYEQYF. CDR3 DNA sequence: TGTGCTAGTGGTTTGGTACATGGGGGGGCCTACGAGCAGTACTTC.

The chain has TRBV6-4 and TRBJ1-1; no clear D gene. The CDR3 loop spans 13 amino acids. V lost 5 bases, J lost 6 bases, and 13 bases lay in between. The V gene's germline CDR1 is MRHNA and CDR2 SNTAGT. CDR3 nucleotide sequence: TGTGCCAGCAGTCTAACAGAAGTCTCTGAAGCTTTCTTT. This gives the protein CASSLTEVSEAFF.

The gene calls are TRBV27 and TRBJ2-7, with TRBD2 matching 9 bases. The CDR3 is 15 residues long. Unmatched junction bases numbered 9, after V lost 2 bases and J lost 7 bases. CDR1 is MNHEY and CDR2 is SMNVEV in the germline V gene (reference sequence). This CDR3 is CASSLNLAGFWEQYF. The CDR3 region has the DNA TGTGCCAGCAGTTTAAATCTAGCGGGGTTCTGGGAGCAGTACTTC.